The entry that follows covers one T cell receptor (beta chain) sequence. Antigen specificity is unknown. This entry belongs to a study of T cell responses to AZD1222 COVID-19 vaccine. The method was immunoSEQ multiplex PCR; TCRdb's version includes in-frame clones alone and lacks a portion of them. The table records fewer than 150,000 clones, over 80% of them present only once. V was clipped by 4 bases and J by 4 bases; unmatched bases: 2. The CDR3 extends over 13 amino acids. Germline CDR1 reads SNHLY; CDR2 reads FYNNEI. General study findings and limits: Sampling that yielded the repertoires occurred only after the peak T cell response.

This TCR derives from an adult who received the AZD1222 COVID-19 vaccine. The rearrangement joins TRBV2 to TRBJ2-7; 9 positions match TRBD1. Here the sequenced sample was peripheral blood, taken 28 days after the second AZD1222 dose. The CDR3 bases are TGTGCCAGCAGTGGCGACAGGGGGTACGAGCAGTACTTC. It yields the protein CASSGDRGYEQYF.